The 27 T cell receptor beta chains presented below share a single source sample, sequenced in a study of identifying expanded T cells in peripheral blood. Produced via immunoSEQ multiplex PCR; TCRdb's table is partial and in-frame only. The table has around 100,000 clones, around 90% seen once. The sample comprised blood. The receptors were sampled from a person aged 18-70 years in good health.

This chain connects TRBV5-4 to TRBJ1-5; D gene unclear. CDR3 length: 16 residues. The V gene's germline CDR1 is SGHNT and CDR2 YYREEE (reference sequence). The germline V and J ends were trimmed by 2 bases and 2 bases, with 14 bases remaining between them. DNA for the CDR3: TGTGCCAGCAGCTTTCGCGACACCCTTGGCAATCAGCCCCAGCATTTT. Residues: CASSFRDTLGNQPQHF. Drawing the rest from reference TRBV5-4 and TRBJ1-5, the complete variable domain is ETGVTQSPTHLIKTRGQQVTLRCSSQSGHNTVSWYQQALGQGPQFIFQYYREEENGRGNFPPRFSGLQFPNYSSELNVNALELDDSALYLCASSFRDTLGNQPQHFGDGTRLSIL.

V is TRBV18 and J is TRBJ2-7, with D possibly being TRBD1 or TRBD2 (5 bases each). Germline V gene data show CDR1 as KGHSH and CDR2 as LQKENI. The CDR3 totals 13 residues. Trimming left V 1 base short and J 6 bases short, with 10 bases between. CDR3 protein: CASSPRDESEQYF. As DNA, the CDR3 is TGTGCCAGCTCACCACGGGACGAAAGCGAGCAGTACTTC. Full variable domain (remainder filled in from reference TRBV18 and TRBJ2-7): NAGVMQNPRHLVRRRGQEARLRCSPMKGHSHVYWYRQLPEEGLKFMVYLQKENIIDESGMPKERFSAEFPKEGPSILRIQQVVRGDSAAYFCASSPRDESEQYFGPGTRLTVT.

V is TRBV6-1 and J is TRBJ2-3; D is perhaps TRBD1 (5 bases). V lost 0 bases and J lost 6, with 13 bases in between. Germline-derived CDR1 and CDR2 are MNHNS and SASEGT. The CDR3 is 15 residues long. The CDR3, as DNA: TGTGCCAGCAGTGAAGCAGGATTCGCAGGGGATACGCAGTATTTT. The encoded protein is CASSEAGFAGDTQYF.

The CDR3 DNA sequence: TGTGCCAGCAGTCGTTATGCCGGGACTAGCGGACGCACAGATACGCAGTATTTT. It specifies CASSRYAGTSGRTDTQYF. The rearrangement links TRBV7-2 to TRBJ2-3, with 11 bases fitting TRBD2. Germline trimming cut 6 bases from V and 1 base from J; bases unmatched to any gene: 12. The CDR3 loop spans 18 amino acids. The V gene's germline CDR1 is SGHTA and CDR2 FQGNSA.

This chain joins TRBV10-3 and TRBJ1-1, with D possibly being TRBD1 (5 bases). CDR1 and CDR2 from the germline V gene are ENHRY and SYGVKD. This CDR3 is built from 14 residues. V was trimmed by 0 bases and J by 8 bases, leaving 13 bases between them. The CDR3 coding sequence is TGTGCCATCAGTGAGTCGAAGGGGTTCGGAGAAGCTTTCTTT. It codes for CAISESKGFGEAFF.

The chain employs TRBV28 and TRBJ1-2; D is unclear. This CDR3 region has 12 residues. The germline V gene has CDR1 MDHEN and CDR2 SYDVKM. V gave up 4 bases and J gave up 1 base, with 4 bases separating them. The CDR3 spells CASSWSNYGYTF. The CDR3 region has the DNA TGTGCCAGCAGTTGGAGTAACTATGGCTACACCTTC.

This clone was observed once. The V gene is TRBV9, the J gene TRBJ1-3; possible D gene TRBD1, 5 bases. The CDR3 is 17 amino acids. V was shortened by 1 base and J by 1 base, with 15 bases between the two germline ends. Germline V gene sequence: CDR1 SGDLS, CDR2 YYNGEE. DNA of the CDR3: TGTGCCAGCAGCGTAAGTTCAGGGTTTGTGTCTGGAAACACCATATATTTT. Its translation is CASSVSSGFVSGNTIYF.

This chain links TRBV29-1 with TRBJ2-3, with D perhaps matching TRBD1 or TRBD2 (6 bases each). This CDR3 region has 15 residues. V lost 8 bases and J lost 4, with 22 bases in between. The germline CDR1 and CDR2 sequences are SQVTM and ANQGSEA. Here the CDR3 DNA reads TGCAGCTTAATACGAGGGGGGCAAATCCCAGATACGCAGTATTTT. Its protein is CSLIRGGQIPDTQYF.

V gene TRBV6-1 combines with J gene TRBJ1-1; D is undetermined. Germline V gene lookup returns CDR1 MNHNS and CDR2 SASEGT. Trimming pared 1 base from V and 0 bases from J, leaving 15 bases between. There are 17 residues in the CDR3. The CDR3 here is CASSEERVRALNTEAFF. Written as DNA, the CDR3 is TGTGCCAGCAGTGAAGAGAGGGTAAGGGCTTTGAACACTGAAGCTTTCTTT.

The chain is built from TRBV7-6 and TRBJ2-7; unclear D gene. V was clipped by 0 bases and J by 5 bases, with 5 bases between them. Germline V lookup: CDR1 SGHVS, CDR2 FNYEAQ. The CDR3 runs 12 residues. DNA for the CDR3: TGTGCCAGCAGCTTAGCCGATCACGAGCAGTACTTC. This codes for CASSLADHEQYF.

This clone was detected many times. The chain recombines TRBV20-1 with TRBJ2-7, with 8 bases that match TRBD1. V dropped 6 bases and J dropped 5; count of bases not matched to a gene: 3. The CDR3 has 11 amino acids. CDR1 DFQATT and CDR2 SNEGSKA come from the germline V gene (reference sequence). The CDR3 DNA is TGCAGTGCAGGACAGGGTAACGAGCAGTACTTC. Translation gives CSAGQGNEQYF.

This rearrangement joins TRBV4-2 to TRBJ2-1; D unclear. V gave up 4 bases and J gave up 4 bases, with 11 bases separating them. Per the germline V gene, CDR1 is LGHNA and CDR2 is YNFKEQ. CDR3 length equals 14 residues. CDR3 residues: CASSPGGLYNEQFF. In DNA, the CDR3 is TGTGCCAGCAGCCCTGGCGGCTTGTACAATGAGCAGTTCTTC.

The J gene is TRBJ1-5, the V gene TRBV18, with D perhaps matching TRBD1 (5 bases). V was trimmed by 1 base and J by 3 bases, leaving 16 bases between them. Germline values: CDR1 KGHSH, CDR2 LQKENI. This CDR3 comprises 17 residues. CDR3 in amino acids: CASSPRGFQGNNQPQHF. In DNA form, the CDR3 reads TGTGCCAGCTCACCACGTGGTTTTCAGGGAAACAATCAGCCCCAGCATTTT.

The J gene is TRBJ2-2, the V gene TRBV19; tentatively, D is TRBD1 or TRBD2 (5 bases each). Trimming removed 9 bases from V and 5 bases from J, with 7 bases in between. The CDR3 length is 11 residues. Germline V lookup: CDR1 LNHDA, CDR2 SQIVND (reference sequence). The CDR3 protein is CASWGTGELFF. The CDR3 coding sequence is TGTGCCAGCTGGGGGACCGGGGAGCTGTTTTTT.

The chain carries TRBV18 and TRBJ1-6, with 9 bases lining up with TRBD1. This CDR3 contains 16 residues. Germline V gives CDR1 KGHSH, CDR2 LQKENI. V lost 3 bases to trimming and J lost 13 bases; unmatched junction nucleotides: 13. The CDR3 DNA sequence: TGTGCCAGCTCACCCCCCGGGACAGGGAACGGTTCGCCCCTCCACTTT. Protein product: CASSPPGTGNGSPLHF.

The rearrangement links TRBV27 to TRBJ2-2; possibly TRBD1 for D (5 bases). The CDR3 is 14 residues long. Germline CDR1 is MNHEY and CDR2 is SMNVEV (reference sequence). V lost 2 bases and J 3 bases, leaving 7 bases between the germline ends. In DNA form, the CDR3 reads TGTGCCAGCAGTTTAGGGGCCTACACCGGGGAGCTGTTTTTT. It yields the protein CASSLGAYTGELFF.

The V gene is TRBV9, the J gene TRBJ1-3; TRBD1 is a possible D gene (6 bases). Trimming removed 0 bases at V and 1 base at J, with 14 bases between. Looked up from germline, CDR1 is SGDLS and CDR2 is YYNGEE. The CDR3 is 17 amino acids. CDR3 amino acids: CASSVGGHFRSGNTIYF. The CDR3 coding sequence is TGTGCCAGCAGCGTAGGGGGACACTTCCGATCTGGAAACACCATATATTTT.

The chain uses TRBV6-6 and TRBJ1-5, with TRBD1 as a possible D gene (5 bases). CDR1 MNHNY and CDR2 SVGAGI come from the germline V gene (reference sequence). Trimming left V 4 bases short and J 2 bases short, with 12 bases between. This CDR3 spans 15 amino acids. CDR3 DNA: TGTGCCAGCAGTTGGAGGGGAATAGGCAATCAGCCCCAGCATTTT. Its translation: CASSWRGIGNQPQHF.

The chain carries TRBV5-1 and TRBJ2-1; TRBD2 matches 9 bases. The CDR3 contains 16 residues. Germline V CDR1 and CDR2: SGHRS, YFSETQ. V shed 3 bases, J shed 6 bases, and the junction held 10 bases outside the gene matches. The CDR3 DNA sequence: TGCGCCAGCAGCTCTGAGAGCGGGGGGAGCTCCAATGAGCAGTTCTTC. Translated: CASSSESGGSSNEQFF.

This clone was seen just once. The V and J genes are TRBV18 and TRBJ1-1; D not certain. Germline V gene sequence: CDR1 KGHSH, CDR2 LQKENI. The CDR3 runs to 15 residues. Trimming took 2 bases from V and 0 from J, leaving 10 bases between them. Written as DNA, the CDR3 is TGTGCCAGCTCACCAAAAGACACTCTGAACACTGAAGCTTTCTTT. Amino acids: CASSPKDTLNTEAFF.

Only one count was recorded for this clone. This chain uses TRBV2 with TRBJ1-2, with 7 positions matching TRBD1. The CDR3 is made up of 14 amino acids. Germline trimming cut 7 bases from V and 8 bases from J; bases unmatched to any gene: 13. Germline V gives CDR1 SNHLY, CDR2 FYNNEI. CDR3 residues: CASKGDRALRGYTF. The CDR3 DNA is TGTGCCAGCAAAGGAGACAGGGCATTGAGAGGCTACACCTTC.

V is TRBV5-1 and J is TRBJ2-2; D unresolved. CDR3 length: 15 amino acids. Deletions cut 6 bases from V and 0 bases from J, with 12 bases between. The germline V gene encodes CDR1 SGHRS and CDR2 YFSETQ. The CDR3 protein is CASNAGASNTGELFF. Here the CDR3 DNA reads TGCGCCAGCAACGCTGGTGCCTCGAACACCGGGGAGCTGTTTTTT.

CDR3 residues: CASKTGAALSYNEQFF. The CDR3 DNA sequence: TGTGCCAGTAAGACCGGGGCTGCCCTATCCTACAATGAGCAGTTCTTC. V and J are TRBV19 and TRBJ2-1, with D tentatively TRBD1 or TRBD2 (5 bases each). Germline lookup yields CDR1 LNHDA and CDR2 SQIVND (reference sequence). The CDR3 is 16 residues long. V was cut by 7 bases and J by 1 base, with 17 bases left in between.

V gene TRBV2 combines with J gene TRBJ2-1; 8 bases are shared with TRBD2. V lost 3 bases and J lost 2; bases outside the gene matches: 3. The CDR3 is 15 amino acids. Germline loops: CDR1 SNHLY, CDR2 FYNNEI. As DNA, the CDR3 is TGTGCCAGCAGTGAGGGCGGGGGGCCCTACAATGAGCAGTTCTTC. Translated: CASSEGGGPYNEQFF.

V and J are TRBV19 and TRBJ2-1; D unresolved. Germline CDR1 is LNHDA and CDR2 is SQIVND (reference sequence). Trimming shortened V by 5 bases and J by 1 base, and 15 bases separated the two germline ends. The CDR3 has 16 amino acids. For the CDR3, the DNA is TGTGCCAGTAGTGCCAGCTTTGGGATATCCTACAATGAGCAGTTCTTC. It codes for CASSASFGISYNEQFF.

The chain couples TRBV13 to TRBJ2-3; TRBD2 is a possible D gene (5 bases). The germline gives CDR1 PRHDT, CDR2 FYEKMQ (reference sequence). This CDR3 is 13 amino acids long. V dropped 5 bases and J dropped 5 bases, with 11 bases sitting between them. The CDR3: CASSPRGGDTQYF. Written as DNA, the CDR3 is TGTGCCAGCAGCCCCCGAGGAGGAGATACGCAGTATTTT.

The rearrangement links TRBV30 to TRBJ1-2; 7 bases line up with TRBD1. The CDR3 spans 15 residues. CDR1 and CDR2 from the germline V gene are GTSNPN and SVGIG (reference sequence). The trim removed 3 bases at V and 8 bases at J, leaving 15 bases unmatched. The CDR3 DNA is TGTGCCTGGAGCAAAAGAAGATTGACAGGGCAAGGCTACACCTTC. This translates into CAWSKRRLTGQGYTF. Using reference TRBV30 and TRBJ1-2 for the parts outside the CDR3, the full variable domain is SQTIHQWPATLVQPVGSPLSLECTVEGTSNPNLYWYRQAAGRGLQLLFYSVGIGQISSEVPQNLSASRPQDRQFILSSKKLLLSDSGFYLCAWSKRRLTGQGYTFGSGTRLTVV.